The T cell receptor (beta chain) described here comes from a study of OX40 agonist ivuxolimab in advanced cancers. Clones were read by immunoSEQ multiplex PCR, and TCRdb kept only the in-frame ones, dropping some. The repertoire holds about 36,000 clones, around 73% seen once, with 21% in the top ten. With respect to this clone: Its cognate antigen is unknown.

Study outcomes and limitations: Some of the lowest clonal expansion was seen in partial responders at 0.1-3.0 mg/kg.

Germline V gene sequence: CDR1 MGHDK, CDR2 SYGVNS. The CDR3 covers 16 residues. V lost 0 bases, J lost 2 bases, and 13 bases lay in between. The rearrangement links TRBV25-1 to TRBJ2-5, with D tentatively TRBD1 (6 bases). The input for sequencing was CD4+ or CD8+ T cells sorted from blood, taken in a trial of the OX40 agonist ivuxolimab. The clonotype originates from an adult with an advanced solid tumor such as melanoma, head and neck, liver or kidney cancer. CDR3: CASSEYRTGFQETQYF. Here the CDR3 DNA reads TGTGCCAGCAGTGAATATCGAACAGGGTTTCAAGAGACCCAGTACTTC.